Presented here are 23 T cell receptor beta chains from one specimen sequenced in a study of tumor-infiltrating lymphocytes in primary liver carcinoma (dated by TCRdb to about 2017). Sequencer: Illumina HiSeq 2500. Starting from about 500 ng total RNA, TCRbeta-specific cDNA was produced by reverse transcription with a constant-region primer and ProtoScript II reverse transcriptase. Three nested multiplex PCR rounds, following a slightly modified ARM-PCR procedure, were used to build the TCRbeta libraries. Each of the first two PCR rounds ran for approximately 9 cycles and used multiplex TRBV1-TRBV30 forward primers together with a Cbeta reverse primer. Clones were called with MiXCR by TCRdb after fastp trimmed the public reads at Q25, and only in-frame beta chains were retained. Records with the same CDR3 protein are collapsed into one entry carrying the most frequent genes and DNA. This sample holds about 320,000 distinct CDR3 sequences; 58% were observed only once. Approximately 17% of the sample is held by the ten biggest clonotypes.

TRIzol reagent was used to extract blood RNA from unsorted whole blood, while the DNeasy Blood & Tissue kit provided the germline DNA. The sample consisted of peripheral blood. These receptors all come from a woman aged 25-40 years with primary liver carcinoma and hepatitis B virus infection.

This clonotype was recorded a few times. The rearrangement joins TRBV5-4 to TRBJ2-5; D is possibly TRBD1 (5 bases). This CDR3 contains 13 residues. Germline V gene lookup returns CDR1 SGHNT and CDR2 YYREEE (reference sequence). Trimming pared 3 bases from V and 4 bases from J, leaving 10 bases between. CDR3 coding DNA: TGTGCCAGCAGCTCCAGGGTCGGAGAGACCCAGTACTTC. Translation gives CASSSRVGETQYF.

This clonotype has a single count. A much larger clone differs from this one at a single base, so this may be a read error. This chain joins TRBV4-1 and TRBJ2-5, with TRBD2 as a possible D gene (5 bases). The CDR3 is 15 residues long. The V end was cut by 1 base, the J end by 5 bases, with 14 bases between. Per the germline V gene, CDR1 is MGHRA and CDR2 is YSYEKL. CDR3 DNA sequence: TGCGCCAGCAGCCAAGGTCGGCTCGTAGCGGAGACCCAGTACTTC. Translating it yields CASSQGRLVAETQYF.

This clonotype was recorded a few times. The J gene is TRBJ2-3, the V gene TRBV29-1; the D gene is possibly TRBD2 (6 bases). The V end was cut by 4 bases, the J end by 2 bases, with 7 bases between. Germline assignment: CDR1 SQVTM and CDR2 ANQGSEA. This CDR3 comprises 12 residues. CDR3 in amino acids: CSVGGVTDTQYF. The CDR3, as DNA: TGCAGCGTTGGCGGGGTCACAGATACGCAGTATTTT.

Turning to this clonotype: A clone one base away is much larger, so this may be a read error. The chain is built from TRBV29-1 and TRBJ1-1; TRBD1 aligns across 7 bases. This CDR3 has 11 residues. Germline V gives CDR1 SQVTM, CDR2 ANQGSEA. CDR3 sequence (DNA): TGCAGAGTGTTGACAGGGTTGGAAGCTTTCTTT. Protein product: CRVLTGLEAFF. Using reference TRBV29-1 and TRBJ1-1 for the parts outside the CDR3, the full variable domain is SAVISQKPSRDICQRGTSLTIQCQVDSQVTMMFWYRQQPGQSLTLIATANQGSEATYESGFVIDKFPISRPNLTFSTLTVSNMSPEDSSIYLCRVLTGLEAFFGQGTRLTVV.

This clonotype has a count of ten or more. The chain combines TRBV4-1 with TRBJ2-7, with 10 bases lining up with TRBD1. The germline V gene encodes CDR1 MGHRA and CDR2 YSYEKL. The CDR3 totals 14 residues. Trimming at V came to 4 bases and at J to 2 bases, leaving 2 bases not matched to a gene. This CDR3 is CASSPGTGAYEQYF. The DNA of the CDR3 is TGCGCCAGCAGCCCCGGGACAGGGGCCTACGAGCAGTACTTC.

There are many counts of this clonotype. J is TRBJ1-2 and V is TRBV12-3 or TRBV12-4; 9 bases map to TRBD1. Unmatched junction bases numbered 4, after V lost 6 bases and J lost 8 bases. The CDR3 spans 12 residues. The CDR3 sequence is CASRNRGLGYTF. The DNA for the CDR3 is TGTGCCAGCAGGAACAGGGGGCTCGGCTACACCTTC.

Only one count was recorded for this clonotype. Sequence at one end of the junction differs from germline and may be a read error. This chain links TRBV11-1 with TRBJ2-5; 7 nucleotides agree with TRBD2. Germline CDR1 SGHAT, CDR2 FQDESV (reference sequence). The CDR3 is 15 amino acids. The CDR3 bases are TGTGCCAGCAGTGAAGCGGGACTGCACCAAGACACCCAGTACTTC. Protein product: CASSEAGLHQDTQYF.

This CDR3 reads CASSTHRTGGSGYTF. The CDR3 nucleotides are TGTGCCAGCAGCACCCATAGGACAGGGGGCAGTGGCTACACCTTC. This chain links TRBV7-9 with TRBJ1-2; 11 positions agree with TRBD1. From germline, CDR1 is SEHNR and CDR2 FQNEAQ (reference sequence). Trimming at V came to 5 bases and at J to 7 bases, leaving 9 bases not matched to a gene. There are 15 residues in the CDR3.

This clonotype came up once. One end of the junction fails to match germline, which may point to a read error. This chain links TRBV13 with TRBJ2-1; TRBD1 agrees at 7 bases. CDR1 is PRHDT, CDR2 FYEKMQ, per germline (reference sequence). The CDR3 length is 17 residues. The CDR3 DNA is TGTACCAGCAGCTTAGCAGGGGTGGGACAGAACGGGAATGAGCAGTTCTTC. It translates to CTSSLAGVGQNGNEQFF.

The V call is TRBV9, the J call TRBJ2-7, with TRBD1 identical over 8 bases. CDR3 length equals 14 residues. CDR1 is SGDLS, CDR2 YYNGEE, per germline. Trimming at V came to 4 bases and at J to 5 bases, leaving 8 bases not matched to a gene. CDR3 nucleotide sequence: TGTGCCAGCAGCCCCCAGGACAGGGTAGACGAGCAGTACTTC. This encodes CASSPQDRVDEQYF.

The V call is TRBV7-9, the J call TRBJ2-7; perhaps TRBD2 as D (5 bases). Trimming cost V 4 bases and J 3 bases, with 10 bases left between them. This CDR3 region has 13 residues. CDR1 and CDR2 (germline): SEHNR, FQNEAQ (reference sequence). The CDR3 is CASSSGLNYEQYF. The CDR3 DNA reads as TGTGCCAGCAGCTCGGGGTTAAACTACGAGCAGTACTTC.

Regarding this clonotype: A clone one base away is much larger, so this may be a read error. This chain connects TRBV4-3 to TRBJ2-1; D is possibly TRBD2 (6 bases). Germline CDR1 reads LGHNA; CDR2 reads YSLEER. The CDR3 loop spans 15 amino acids. The ends were cut back, 3 bases at V and 9 bases at J, with 18 bases in the middle. The CDR3 reads CASSQLSGAYGEQFF. The DNA of the CDR3 is TGCGCCAGCAGCCAGCTATCGGGAGCTTACGGTGAGCAGTTCTTC.

This chain links TRBV4-3 with TRBJ2-7; perhaps TRBD1 as D (6 bases). V was shortened by 4 bases and J by 1 base, with 11 bases between the two germline ends. The CDR3 runs 14 residues. The germline V gene has CDR1 LGHNA and CDR2 YSLEER. For the CDR3, the DNA is TGCGCCAGCAGCCCGTGGCAGGGGTCCTACGAGCAGTACTTC. Protein product: CASSPWQGSYEQYF.

With respect to this clonotype: At one end, the junction sequence differs from germline, possibly due to a read error. The chain has TRBV11-2 and TRBJ2-1; maybe TRBD1 (7 bases). CDR1 and CDR2 from the germline V gene are SGHAT and FQNNGV. The CDR3 extends over 14 amino acids. CDR3 coding DNA: TGTACCAGCAGCGGGCCGGGACAGTACTGGGGACAGTTCTTC. It yields the protein CTSSGPGQYWGQFF.

This clonotype occurred many times. The chain couples TRBV12-3 or TRBV12-4 to TRBJ1-5, with 7 nucleotides matching TRBD1. The trim removed 6 bases at V and 4 bases at J, leaving 12 bases unmatched. The CDR3 runs to 16 residues. The CDR3 reads CASSRSTGDLNQPQHF. The CDR3 region has the DNA TGTGCCAGCAGCCGCTCCACAGGGGATCTAAATCAGCCCCAGCATTTT.

Concerning this clonotype: Being one base from a much bigger clone, this may be a read error. The V gene is TRBV5-5, the J gene TRBJ2-6, with D unresolved. The CDR3 extends over 17 amino acids. Trimming took 4 bases from V and 2 from J, leaving 16 bases between them. CDR1 is SGHKS and CDR2 is YYEKEE in the germline V gene (reference sequence). The chain's CDR3 is CASSASGTLTGANVLTF. The DNA for the CDR3 is TGTGCCAGCAGCGCGTCGGGCACTTTGACTGGGGCCAACGTCCTGACTTTC. Full variable domain (rest looked up from reference TRBV5-5 and TRBJ2-6): DAGVTQSPTHLIKTRGQQVTLRCSPISGHKSVSWYQQVLGQGPQFIFQYYEKEERGRGNFPDRFSARQFPNYSSELNVNALLLGDSALYLCASSASGTLTGANVLTFGAGSRLTVL.

This clonotype was recorded a few times. The chain recombines TRBV4-1 with TRBJ2-3; 9 bases map to TRBD1. V was pared by 4 bases and J by 6 bases, with 11 bases of the junction left unmatched. CDR1 is MGHRA, CDR2 YSYEKL, per germline. The CDR3 loop spans 16 amino acids. The CDR3 nucleotides are TGCGCCAGCAGCCGAACTCCACAGGGGGCTCAGGATACGCAGTATTTT. Encoded protein: CASSRTPQGAQDTQYF.

This clonotype was detected ten times or more. This chain joins TRBV11-2 and TRBJ1-1, with a possible D match to TRBD1 (6 bases). The germline gives CDR1 SGHAT, CDR2 FQNNGV. The V and J ends lost 2 bases and 6 bases respectively, with 16 bases between them. The CDR3 totals 15 residues. Here the CDR3 DNA reads TGTGCCAGCAGCTTATGGGGGGGGGGCGCCTCTGAAGCTTTCTTT. Translated: CASSLWGGGASEAFF.

Regarding this clonotype: This may come from a read error, since a much larger clone is one base off. The chain combines TRBV6-1 with TRBJ2-3; unclear D gene. The CDR3 sequence is 13 residues long. Trimming removed 2 bases from V and 10 bases from J, with 13 bases in between. Germline CDR1 and CDR2: MNHNS and SASEGT. CDR3 sequence: CASSENRLNAQYF. CDR3 nucleotides: TGTGCCAGCAGTGAAAATAGACTTAATGCGCAGTATTTT.

With regard to this clonotype: The junction departs from the called germline gene at one end, perhaps through a read error. The chain couples TRBV4-1 to TRBJ1-2; D gene ambiguous. This CDR3 has 13 amino acids. CDR1 is MGHRA and CDR2 is YSYEKL in the germline V gene. The CDR3 spells CSSSHGLGYGYTF. As DNA, the CDR3 is TGCTCCAGCAGCCACGGCCTGGGGTATGGCTACACCTTC.

The V gene is TRBV12-5, the J gene TRBJ2-7; D unresolved. This CDR3 contains 15 residues. Germline assignment: CDR1 LGHNT and CDR2 FRNRAP. The chain's CDR3 is CAGGSPGPSGWEQYF. CDR3 bases: TGTGCCGGTGGTTCCCCCGGACCAAGTGGATGGGAGCAGTACTTC.

In the case of this clonotype: A much larger clone lies a single base off, so this may be a read error. The rearrangement links TRBV12-3 or TRBV12-4 to TRBJ2-7, with TRBD2 matching over 13 bases. V was pared by 5 bases and J by 2 bases, with 6 bases of the junction left unmatched. The CDR3 is 16 amino acids. CDR3 in amino acids: CASSQTSGRPTYEQYF. CDR3 coding DNA: TGTGCCAGCAGTCAGACTAGCGGGAGGCCCACCTACGAGCAGTACTTC.

This chain's CDR3 is CASSQDGTSGSGTGELFF. DNA for the CDR3: TGCGCCAGCAGCCAAGATGGGACTAGCGGGTCCGGCACCGGGGAGCTGTTTTTT. The chain joins TRBV4-1 to TRBJ2-2, with TRBD2 matching 12 bases. V lost 0 bases and J lost 4; bases outside the gene matches: 6. The germline CDR1 and CDR2 sequences are MGHRA and YSYEKL. The length of the CDR3 is 18 residues.